This entry features one T cell receptor beta chain sequence. Its antigen remains unidentified. This CDR3 is built from 12 residues. Trimming removed 5 bases from V and 8 bases from J, with 12 bases in between. The sample comes from a study of early T cells in non-severe SARS-CoV-2 infection. Study observations and caveats: Private and CD4 specificities were missed by VDJdb matching, skewed to anti-spike CD8.

Individual cDNA molecules each received unique molecular identifiers attached to them. TCRdb re-derived calls from the 5' RACE reads in MiXCR, one entry per CDR3 protein. The sample has tens of thousands of distinct CDR3 sequences, 6.6% seen once. The sample consisted of whole blood. The source of this sequence is an adult who was a healthcare worker with PCR-confirmed SARS-CoV-2 infection or an uninfected control (not recorded which). The rearrangement joins TRBV12-3 or TRBV12-4 to TRBJ1-2; D is ambiguous. DNA of the CDR3: TGTGCCAGCAGTCGTTTATATGGGGGCTACACCTTC. This sequence encodes CASSRLYGGYTF.